This T cell receptor beta chain was sequenced during a study of molecular identifiers for immune sequencing clone quantification. This CDR3 has 15 residues. The germline CDR1 and CDR2 sequences are MNHEY and SMNVEV (reference sequence). Listed TCR primers and previously described methods were used for bulk TCR libraries. Using its own MiXCR run on the PCR reads, TCRdb lists one record per CDR3 protein. The table has more than 10,000 distinct CDR3 sequences, roughly 18% seen once. Naive CD8 libraries came from around 18,000 to 910,000 sorted cells with 10%, 30% or 50% RNA. Sorting defined naive CD8 T cells as CD8+CD4-CCR7+CD45RA+. This clonotype was seen only a few times. Antigen: not known. This may come from a read error, since a much larger clone is one base off. Study conclusions and caveats: Clones of above 20 RNA copies carried over 98% of effector molecules; in naive cells they carried under 1%.

The clonotype was recovered from a human donor in good health. Some libraries in this study had Jurkat cell RNA spiked in. The chain employs TRBV27 and TRBJ1-5, with D perhaps TRBD1 (5 bases). Material: naive CD8+ T cells from blood, with Jurkat cell RNA spiked in. Subset denoted: FACS-sorted CD8+CD4-CCR7+CD45RA+ naive T cells. The CDR3 region is CASSFVGAQGQPRHF. The CDR3 DNA is TGTGCCAGCAGTTTTGTCGGGGCGCAGGGTCAGCCCCGGCATTTT.